The sequence of this TCR beta chain was determined in a study of OX40 agonist ivuxolimab in advanced cancers. For the wider study: Ivuxolimab was an agonistic, fully human IgG2 monoclonal antibody directed against OX40 (CD134), a costimulatory receptor. Intravenous ivuxolimab was administered to patients every 2 weeks at six dose levels: 0.01, 0.1, 0.3, 1.5, 3 and 10 mg/kg. Among the roughly 52 dose-escalation patients, some 20 had hepatocellular carcinoma, around 15 melanoma, 9 renal cell carcinoma and 9 head and neck cancer. The dose-escalation cohort was around 83% male with a mean age of about 60 years, ranging from roughly 23 to 79. Patients were allowed to have had prior anti-PD-1, anti-PD-L1 or anti-CTLA-4 therapy, and around 40% of the dose-escalation patients had previously received checkpoint inhibitors. Partial responses occurred in three dose-escalation patients: two with cutaneous melanoma and one with hepatocellular carcinoma. Peripheral TCRbeta sequencing was intended to test whether TCR sequence diversity was altered and clonal T-cell expansion was caused by ivuxolimab. The paper covers the monotherapy dose-escalation part of the phase I ivuxolimab trial, which included N of about 56 patients. Broad study findings and their caveats: The antigen specificity of the peripheral T cells that underwent clonal expansion was not determined. After ivuxolimab, more expanded clones were found on average in CD8+ T cells than in CD4+ T cells. In partial responders in the 0.1-3.0 mg/kg groups, normalized peripheral clonal expansion was found to be among the lowest, especially among CD8+ T cells. Low levels of normalized T-cell clonal expansion were also seen in some patients who did not respond. At doses from 0.1 to 3.0 mg/kg, clonal expansion was seen in both CD4+ and CD8+ blood T cells between baseline and week 6.

The germline V gene provides CDR1 MDHEN and CDR2 SYDVKM. Germline trimming: 6 bases from V, 7 bases from J; junction bases outside gene matches: 10. Inclusive of the bounding cysteine and phenylalanine, the CDR3 is 15 residues long. Of the read, only the CDR3 DNA is kept; its 45 bases are in frame from base 1. Comment on this clone: Its recognized antigen is unknown. No base quality information exists; no much larger clone differs at one position.

The trial excluded patients who had a history of autoimmune disease or were on systemic immunosuppression. Peripheral blood for TCR sequencing was collected from all dose cohorts at baseline, on cycle 4 day 1, and on cycle 7 day 1. The samples were drawn from a first-in-human, open-label, multicenter phase I dose-escalation trial of ivuxolimab. The trial enrolled adults with locally advanced or metastatic head and neck squamous cell, hepatocellular, melanoma or renal cell carcinoma. Before TCR sequencing, CD4+ and CD8+ T cells were separately sorted from peripheral blood. Genomic DNA was isolated from the sorted cells so that the TCRbeta CDR3 region could be sequenced. The immunoSEQ Assay was used to sequence the TCRbeta CDR3 regions. TCRdb took over this immuneACCESS table, retaining in-frame rearrangements with V and J assigned. Such tables are incomplete; in checked studies, under half of the missing clones stem from an unresolved V gene, and the remainder is unexplained. The sample table shows some 46,000 clones, and approximately 86% are seen once. The top ten clones comprise 30% to 35% of the sample.

Sequenced here: CD4+ or CD8+ T cells sorted from blood, sampled in a trial of the OX40 agonist ivuxolimab. Here the chain combines TRBV28 and TRBJ2-2, and 8 junctional nucleotides match TRBD1. This clonotype was sampled from an adult with an advanced solid tumor such as melanoma, head and neck, liver or kidney cancer. The sequenced DNA: TGTGCCAGCAGGATGACGGACAGGGAGAACGGGGAGCTGTTTTTT. Its protein reads: CASRMTDRENGELFF. With the rest looked up from the reference TRBV28 and TRBJ2-2 genes rather than sequenced, the full variable domain is DVKVTQSSRYLVKRTGEKVFLECVQDMDHENMFWYRQDPGLGLRLIYFSYDVKMKEKGDIPEGYSVSREKKERFSLILESASTNQTSMYLCASRMTDRENGELFFGEGSRLTVL.